This TCR beta chain was recovered during a study of T cell repertoires in cytomegalovirus infection. About the study: Signatures in public TCR beta sequences pointed to both CMV infection and matching HLA type.

TCRdb called the reads again in MiXCR, with one record for every CDR3 protein. The data hold roughly 280,000 distinct CDR3 sequences, with around 9% observed a single time. The V and J ends lost 2 bases and 2 bases, in that order; junction bases with no gene match: 4. This CDR3 is built from 15 residues. Germline V gene sequence: CDR1 SGHNT, CDR2 YYREEE (reference sequence). Points from the study as a whole: HLA-C-restricted CMV clonotypes gave the most frequent clonotype in two of eight donors. Identification of carriers of CMV plus the relevant HLA was performed using cumulative public TCR beta family frequency.

Comments on this clonotype: The target antigen is unknown.

The sample taken for sequencing was PBMCs. The chain combines TRBV5-4 with TRBJ2-5; 9 positions agree with TRBD2. The receptor was isolated from a human donor in good health (CMV status not recorded). Some clones in this sample may be carry-over from other donors' samples. The CDR3 nucleotides are TGTGCCAGCAGCTTCAAGCGGGGGGCGCAAGAGACCCAGTACTTC. This encodes CASSFKRGAQETQYF.